The next 7 T cell receptor beta chains were all read from a single sample in a study of beta chain features in type 1 diabetes. The entirety of the isolated RNA underwent reverse transcription, so expressed TCRB transcripts were sequenced. Clones were sequenced by immunoSEQ multiplex PCR, and TCRdb holds only the in-frame ones, with some missing. The sample yields about 340,000 clones, under 8.5% seen once. The sequenced sample was central memory CD4+ T cells from blood. The receptors shown here come from a woman between 18 and 30 years old in good health.

The V gene is TRBV5-1, the J gene TRBJ2-7; TRBD2 matches at 7 bases. This CDR3 spans 16 amino acids. Germline lookup yields CDR1 SGHRS and CDR2 YFSETQ. Germline trimming cut 1 base from V and 6 bases from J; bases unmatched to any gene: 13. Here the CDR3 DNA reads TGCGCCAGCAGCTTGTCTGCGGGAGCGGGTCTTGGCGAGCAGTACTTC. The encoded protein is CASSLSAGAGLGEQYF.

This clone was observed at least ten times. This chain links TRBV19 with TRBJ2-7; a possible D gene is TRBD2 (5 bases). V gave up 0 bases and J gave up 6 bases, with 18 bases separating them. Germline V gene lookup returns CDR1 LNHDA and CDR2 SQIVND (reference sequence). This CDR3 has 16 residues. Here the CDR3 DNA reads TGTGCCAGTAGTATAGATGGACTCAGTCGCCGAGGCGAGCAGTACTTC. It yields the protein CASSIDGLSRRGEQYF.

This clone was detected only a few times. The gene calls are TRBV28 and TRBJ1-4, with D perhaps TRBD1 (6 bases). The CDR3 extends over 16 amino acids. V was shortened by 7 bases and J by 8 bases, with 23 bases between the two germline ends. The germline gives CDR1 MDHEN, CDR2 SYDVKM. CDR3 protein: CASITNRESFREKLFF. The DNA of the CDR3 is TGTGCCAGCATAACAAACAGGGAGAGTTTCCGGGAAAAACTGTTTTTT.

This clone was detected only a few times. CDR3 protein: CASSDGGNSNEQFF. The CDR3 DNA reads TGTGCCAGCAGTGATGGCGGGAATAGCAATGAGCAGTTCTTC. V and J are TRBV25-1 and TRBJ2-1; D possibly corresponds to TRBD2 (6 bases). Germline CDR1 and CDR2: MGHDK and SYGVNS. Trimming removed 3 bases from V and 6 bases from J, with 12 bases in between. The CDR3 runs to 14 residues.

This clone was found many times. CDR3 protein: CASRFLATGANVLTF. The CDR3 DNA follows: TGTGCCAGCAGGTTCCTAGCCACCGGGGCCAACGTCCTGACTTTC. The genes are TRBV5-6 and TRBJ2-6, with D tentatively TRBD2 (5 bases). With 5 bases removed from V and 4 bases from J, the gap between germline ends came to 13 bases. This CDR3 comprises 15 residues. Per germline, CDR1 SGHDT and CDR2 YYEEEE. The entire variable domain, with the rest obtained from reference TRBV5-6 and TRBJ2-6, is as follows: DAGVTQSPTHLIKTRGQQVTLRCSPKSGHDTVSWYQQALGQGPQFIFQYYEEEERQRGNFPDRFSGHQFPNYSSELNVNALLLGDSALYLCASRFLATGANVLTFGAGSRLTVL.

This clone has only a few counts. This chain connects TRBV18 to TRBJ2-5; D may be TRBD2 (6 bases). Trimming shortened V by 3 bases and J by 8 bases, and 22 bases separated the two germline ends. Looked up from germline, CDR1 is KGHSH and CDR2 is LQKENI. The CDR3 sequence is 16 residues long. Here the CDR3 reads CASSPPRAGSGDTQYF. The CDR3 DNA is TGTGCCAGCTCACCCCCGCGCGCCGGTTCGGGAGATACCCAGTACTTC.

Concerning this clone itself: The same CDR3 is also encoded by other DNA sequences in this sample. This sequence joins TRBV4-3 and TRBJ2-5; tentative D call: TRBD2 (6 bases). The germline gives CDR1 LGHNA, CDR2 YSLEER. The CDR3 is 16 amino acids. Trimming cost V 0 bases and J 5 bases, with 16 bases left between them. CDR3 nucleotide sequence: TGCGCCAGCAGCCAAGATCTATCTCGGGGGAAGGAGACCCAGTACTTC. It encodes CASSQDLSRGKETQYF.